Listed here is a single T cell receptor (beta chain). Its antigen is as yet unknown. The data belong to a study of beta chain features in type 1 diabetes. The sequenced template was cDNA made from the entire isolated RNA. Using immunoSEQ multiplex PCR, the repertoire was profiled, and TCRdb retains in-frame clones only, with some absent. The sample records some 350,000 clones, around 10% being singletons. The CDR3 has 13 amino acids. Study findings and constraints: Researchers report that Type 1 diabetes patients had moderately but significantly shorter TCRB CDR3s across all four CD4+ subsets.

This sequence was found in a man under 40 with type 1 diabetes. Sequenced material: central memory CD4+ T cells from blood. The chain uses TRBV21-1 and TRBJ1-1. TRBV21-1 is a pseudogene. DNA of the CDR3: TGTGCCAGCAGCAAAGAGGAGGCGATTGAAGCTTTCTTT. Its protein is CASSKEEAIEAFF.